This TCR beta chain was captured by sequencing in a study of metastatic and nonmetastatic thyroid tumors (dated by TCRdb to 2018 to 2021). The study in broad terms: Repertoires were compared across peripheral blood and tumor or nodule tissue samples from malignant and benign thyroid patients. Study-wide conclusions, independent of this receptor: In both blood and tumor samples, TCR beta diversity was reported to be significantly higher in malignant tumors than in benign nodules.

This clone was recorded a few times. There is no known antigen for this receptor. The junction departs from germline at one end; a sequencing error may be responsible. From the cysteine through the phenylalanine, the CDR3 covers 8 amino acids. Solely the CDR3 DNA is kept, with 24 bases framed from the first base. For CDR1 and CDR2, the germline V gene lists LGHNT and FRNRAP. None of the patients had been given any treatment before thyroid surgery. Using T-cell receptor beta sequencing, the study looked back at clinical samples from patients collected from the early 2010s to the late 2010s. The method behind the library was PCR. Reads for this sample came from an Illumina HiSeq 4000. The TCR beta-chain CDR3 region of each patient was profiled by high-throughput sequencing. The source study handled its data this way. Drawing on CDR3 differences between clinicopathological groups, the researchers built a classifier meant to tell apart patients with distant-metastatic papillary thyroid cancer. The Shannon index was used to measure repertoire diversity, and the Morisita-Horn index was used to measure how similar tumor and blood repertoires were. TCRdb trimmed the raw reads at Q25, called clones with MiXCR and kept productive beta chains. It is TCRdb's table, rather than the study itself, that gives the V and J calls and clone size. The sample table holds 30,000 to 45,000 clones, of which less than 25% were seen once. The ten largest clones represent roughly 16% of the sample.

Sequencing was performed on blood. The V and J genes are TRBV12-5 and TRBJ1-2, with an unclear D gene assignment. This TCR derives from a female donor with papillary thyroid cancer or a benign thyroid nodule (not recorded which). Some clones in this sample may be carry-over from other donors' samples. The DNA is as follows: TGTGCTAGTGGTCTGGTAACCTTC. It translates as CASGLVTF. Reference TRBV12-5 and TRBJ1-2 proteins supply the regions before and after the CDR3; the full variable domain is: DARVTQTPRHKVTEMGQEVTMRCQPILGHNTVFWYRQTMMQGLELLAYFRNRAPLDDSGMPKDRFSAEMPDATLATLKIQPSEPRDSAVYFCASGLVTFGSGTRLTVV.